The clone carrying this T cell receptor beta chain has a single count. As yet, its antigen is unknown. The entry originates in a study of T cell responses to AZD1222 COVID-19 vaccine. Study-wide results and limits: Baseline seropositivity characterized only a handful of AZD1222 recipients. Repertoire collection took place solely once the T cell response had peaked. Among the donors, most were white British and more were female, and clonal diversity was possibly underestimated.

Data came from immunoSEQ multiplex PCR; TCRdb stores just in-frame clones and leaves some out. This sample has under 150,000 clones, with 88% found just once. This CDR3 has 16 amino acids. Deletions cut 2 bases from V and 5 bases from J, with 18 bases between. Germline CDR1 MNHEY, CDR2 SVGAGI. The TCR was taken from an adult in good health. The starting material was peripheral blood, obtained on day 0 of AZD1222 vaccination. The genes are TRBV6-5 and TRBJ1-2; D not certain. As DNA, the CDR3 is TGTGCCAGCAGTTACGGGTTGGGGAGGAGAGAGTATGGCTACACCTTC. Encoded protein: CASSYGLGRREYGYTF.